What follows are 29 T cell receptor beta chains derived from one specimen sequenced in a study of T cell repertoires in cytomegalovirus infection. These TCRs' antigens remain unknown. TCRdb re-analysed the reads in MiXCR, keeping a single row per CDR3 protein. The table shows roughly 120,000 distinct CDR3 sequences, with over 30% occurring only once. Sequencing used CD8+ T cells from cultured PBMCs, obtained from culture after CMV antigen stimulation. Source of these receptors: a human donor in good health (CMV status not recorded). Some clones in this sample may be carry-over from other donors' samples.

This clonotype was observed once. The chain combines TRBV4-3 with TRBJ2-7; no definite D call. The germline CDR1 and CDR2 sequences are LGHNA and YSLEER. Trimming removed 0 bases from V and 3 bases from J, with 12 bases in between. The CDR3 consists of 15 residues. The CDR3 region is CASSQEAWAIYEQYF. The CDR3 DNA reads as TGCGCCAGCAGCCAAGAAGCCTGGGCGATCTACGAGCAGTACTTC.

This clonotype was detected only a few times. The chain has TRBV27 and TRBJ2-3, with 8 bases matching TRBD2. Germline CDR1 is MNHEY and CDR2 is SMNVEV (reference sequence). CDR3 size: 14 residues. Germline trimming cut 8 bases from V and 6 bases from J; bases unmatched to any gene: 10. The CDR3 coding sequence is TGTGCCAGCTATCAAGCGGGGGAGGCGGATACGCAGTATTTT. This gives the protein CASYQAGEADTQYF.

The sample holds a few counts of this clonotype. V usage is TRBV12-3 or TRBV12-4 and J usage is TRBJ1-2, with D uncertain. Trimming stripped 4 bases from V and 5 bases from J, with 14 bases between. This CDR3 contains 14 residues. The DNA of the CDR3 is TGTGCCAGCAGTTCAGGAACCGGATATTATGGCTACACCTTC. This codes for CASSSGTGYYGYTF.

The chain couples TRBV28 to TRBJ2-2; maybe TRBD2 (5 bases). Trimming pared 10 bases from V and 0 bases from J, leaving 12 bases between. This CDR3 is built from 14 residues. The V gene's germline CDR1 is MDHEN and CDR2 SYDVKM. The CDR3 DNA is TGTGCCAACACGGGATACGCGAACACCGGGGAGCTGTTTTTT. Translated: CANTGYANTGELFF.

The chain uses TRBV11-3 and TRBJ1-1; D perhaps matches TRBD1 (6 bases). Trimming removed 9 bases at V and 0 bases at J, with 14 bases between. The CDR3 length is 14 residues. CDR1 and CDR2 (germline): SGHNT, YENEEA. CDR3 bases: TGTGCCAGAATAAACAGGGACATGAACACTGAAGCTTTCTTT. This encodes CARINRDMNTEAFF.

The chain is built from TRBV19 and TRBJ1-1; D ambiguous. V lost 2 bases to trimming and J lost 1 base, with 8 bases between them. The CDR3 covers 14 residues. CDR1 and CDR2 from the germline V gene are LNHDA and SQIVND (reference sequence). CDR3 residues: CASSITAGNTEAFF. As DNA, the CDR3 is TGTGCCAGTAGTATAACGGCGGGGAACACTGAAGCTTTCTTT. Variable domain in full (rest from reference TRBV19 and TRBJ1-1): DGGITQSPKYLFRKEGQNVTLSCEQNLNHDAMYWYRQDPGQGLRLIYYSQIVNDFQKGDIAEGYSVSREKKESFPLTVTSAQKNPTAFYLCASSITAGNTEAFFGQGTRLTVV.

Here the CDR3 DNA reads TGTGCCAGCAGCCAGGAGCGGGCTAAGTCCTACGAGCAGTACTTC. Encoded protein: CASSQERAKSYEQYF. V usage is TRBV7-8 and J usage is TRBJ2-7, with D possibly matching TRBD2 (6 bases). The CDR3 spans 15 residues. Germline CDR1 SGHVS, CDR2 FQNEAQ. The ends were cut back, 5 bases at V and 1 base at J, with 15 bases in the middle. The full variable domain, in which reference TRBV7-8 and TRBJ2-7 provide the parts outside the CDR3, is GAGVSQSPRYKVAKRGQDVALRCDPISGHVSLFWYQQALGQGPEFLTYFQNEAQLDKSGLPSDRFFAERPEGSVSTLKIQRTQQEDSAVYLCASSQERAKSYEQYFGPGTRLTVT.

The chain combines TRBV20-1 with TRBJ2-5, with D tentatively TRBD2 (6 bases). Per germline, CDR1 DFQATT and CDR2 SNEGSKA (reference sequence). The CDR3 runs to 14 residues. CDR3 coding DNA: TGCAGCCTCCGGGCCGGACTACCGAAAGAGACCCAGTACTTC. As protein: CSLRAGLPKETQYF.

This clonotype was found a few times. This rearrangement joins TRBV6-6 to TRBJ1-6; no reliable D call. Looked up from germline, CDR1 is MNHNY and CDR2 is SVGAGI (reference sequence). V lost 2 bases to trimming and J lost 7 bases, with 3 bases between them. This CDR3 is built from 12 residues. The CDR3 sequence: CASSYENSPLHF. CDR3 nucleotides: TGTGCCAGCAGTTACGAGAATTCACCCCTCCACTTT.

The chain recombines TRBV28 with TRBJ1-1, with 8 bases that match TRBD1. Germline trimming cut 6 bases from V and 5 bases from J; bases unmatched to any gene: 8. Looked up from germline, CDR1 is MDHEN and CDR2 is SYDVKM. The CDR3 spans 14 residues. Written as DNA, the CDR3 is TGTGCCAGCAGACAAGCCCAGGGGGCGACTGAAGCTTTCTTT. Its protein product is CASRQAQGATEAFF.

This clonotype came up a few times. The V call is TRBV7-6, the J call TRBJ2-6, with a tentative D call TRBD2 (6 bases). CDR3 length: 16 residues. V was shortened by 3 bases and J by 2 bases, with 11 bases between the two germline ends. In germline, CDR1 is SGHVS, CDR2 FNYEAQ. The CDR3 nucleotides are TGTGCCAGCAGCTTCCTGCGGGGCACTGGGGCCAACGTCCTGACTTTC. Translating it yields CASSFLRGTGANVLTF.

This clonotype was counted at least ten times. V usage is TRBV7-9 and J usage is TRBJ2-7; D may be TRBD1 (6 bases). CDR3 length: 14 residues. The ends were cut back, 5 bases at V and 5 bases at J, with 16 bases in the middle. CDR1 is SEHNR and CDR2 is FQNEAQ in the germline V gene (reference sequence). This CDR3 is CASSATGYDDEQYF. For the CDR3, the DNA is TGTGCCAGCAGCGCGACAGGATATGACGACGAGCAGTACTTC. The variable domain in full, completed from reference TRBV7-9 and TRBJ2-7, reads DTGVSQNPRHKITKRGQNVTFRCDPISEHNRLYWYRQTLGQGPEFLTYFQNEAQLEKSRLLSDRFSAERPKGSFSTLEIQRTEQGDSAMYLCASSATGYDDEQYFGPGTRLTVT.

This clonotype showed up many times. The genes are TRBV7-8 and TRBJ1-2; 7 bases are shared with TRBD1. With V trimmed by 7 bases and J by 4 bases, 15 bases remained unmatched. This CDR3 has 16 residues. From germline, CDR1 is SGHVS and CDR2 FQNEAQ. CDR3: CASTHHRGYWRYGYTF. The CDR3 DNA is TGTGCCAGCACCCATCACAGGGGATATTGGCGCTATGGCTACACCTTC. Full variable domain (missing parts from reference TRBV7-8 and TRBJ1-2): GAGVSQSPRYKVAKRGQDVALRCDPISGHVSLFWYQQALGQGPEFLTYFQNEAQLDKSGLPSDRFFAERPEGSVSTLKIQRTQQEDSAVYLCASTHHRGYWRYGYTFGSGTRLTVV.

Only one count was recorded for this clonotype. This sequence joins TRBV6-6 and TRBJ1-2, with D perhaps matching TRBD1 (6 bases). The CDR3 totals 15 residues. Per the germline V gene, CDR1 is MNHNY and CDR2 is SVGAGI (reference sequence). The germline V and J ends were trimmed by 0 bases and 8 bases, with 16 bases remaining between them. CDR3 sequence reads: CASSYSNKGVEGYTF. The CDR3 DNA is TGTGCCAGCAGTTACTCGAATAAGGGGGTGGAGGGCTACACCTTC.

This clonotype was detected many times. The chain uses TRBV7-2 and TRBJ2-7; 8 bases agree with TRBD2. This CDR3 spans 16 amino acids. J lost 3 bases, V lost 5 bases, and 12 bases had no gene match. Germline assignment: CDR1 SGHTA and CDR2 FQGNSA. This CDR3 reads CASSEGRTSPYYEQYF. CDR3 DNA: TGTGCCAGCAGCGAGGGAAGGACTAGCCCTTACTACGAGCAGTACTTC.

This chain uses TRBV7-9 with TRBJ2-5; D is perhaps TRBD2 (5 bases). Germline V gene sequence: CDR1 SEHNR, CDR2 FQNEAQ (reference sequence). The V end was cut by 4 bases, the J end by 0 bases, with 15 bases between. The length of the CDR3 is 16 residues. CDR3 in DNA: TGTGCCAGCAGCTCCACGGGCGGGTGGGACCAAGAGACCCAGTACTTC. As protein: CASSSTGGWDQETQYF.

This clonotype occurred a few times. The gene calls are TRBV4-1 and TRBJ2-7, with D possibly being TRBD1 or TRBD2 (5 bases each). Germline CDR1 MGHRA, CDR2 YSYEKL. CDR3 length: 14 amino acids. Trimming pared 0 bases from V and 2 bases from J, leaving 8 bases between. The CDR3 bases are TGCGCCAGCAGCCAAGACCGAGGGGCCTACGAGCAGTACTTC. Its translation is CASSQDRGAYEQYF.

This clonotype was counted a few times. An end of the junction does not agree with germline; a read error may underlie this. The chain uses TRBV4-1 and TRBJ2-1; D not certain. Germline V gene data show CDR1 as MGHRA and CDR2 as YSYEKL. The CDR3 is 14 amino acids. Written as DNA, the CDR3 is TGCGCCAGCAGCCAAGATCGCTCCGACAACGAGCAGTTCTTC. Translating it yields CASSQDRSDNEQFF.

The rearrangement uses TRBV2 and TRBJ2-7; weak D call: TRBD2 (5 bases). The V end was cut by 5 bases, the J end by 4 bases, with 18 bases between. The CDR3 covers 15 residues. Germline loops: CDR1 SNHLY, CDR2 FYNNEI. The CDR3 region is CASSILALTPYEQYF. As DNA, the CDR3 is TGTGCCAGCAGTATCCTAGCACTAACACCTTACGAGCAGTACTTC.

This chain links TRBV6-2 or TRBV6-3 with TRBJ1-5; TRBD1 matches at 7 bases. The CDR3 totals 16 residues. Trimming at V came to 3 bases and at J to 4 bases, leaving 9 bases not matched to a gene. CDR1 and CDR2 (germline): MNHEY, SVGEGT. Written as DNA, the CDR3 is TGTGCCAGCAGTTATGGCACAGGGGCTGGGAATCAGCCCCAGCATTTT. It is translated as CASSYGTGAGNQPQHF.

The chain has TRBV7-2 and TRBJ2-7; D call uncertain. V was pared by 4 bases and J by 2 bases, with 12 bases between. The CDR3 totals 14 residues. Germline V gene sequence: CDR1 SGHTA, CDR2 FQGNSA. CDR3 in amino acids: CASSSSHPTYEQYF. CDR3 nucleotide sequence: TGTGCCAGCAGCTCTTCACATCCCACCTACGAGCAGTACTTC.

This clonotype has just a few counts. The J gene is TRBJ2-1, the V gene TRBV7-6, with D possibly matching TRBD2 (6 bases). Germline values: CDR1 SGHVS, CDR2 FNYEAQ. The CDR3 spans 15 residues. The ends were cut back, 1 base at V and 2 bases at J, with 9 bases in the middle. The CDR3 coding sequence is TGTGCCAGCAGCTTAGTCGGGGGACCCTACAATGAGCAGTTCTTC. Translated: CASSLVGGPYNEQFF.

The chain employs TRBV6-1 and TRBJ1-5; D is ambiguous. Germline V lookup: CDR1 MNHNS, CDR2 SASEGT. The V gene lost 5 bases and the J gene lost 3 bases, with 11 bases spanning the gap. The CDR3 runs 14 residues. CDR3 loop: CASSYMGYNQPQHF. Written as DNA, the CDR3 is TGTGCCAGCAGTTACATGGGGTACAATCAGCCCCAGCATTTT.

This clonotype was observed many times. V is TRBV7-9 and J is TRBJ1-4; 10 bases map to TRBD1. The CDR3 covers 14 residues. The junction had 5 bases not matched to a gene; V was cut back by 5 bases and J by 8 bases. Germline CDR1 is SEHNR and CDR2 is FQNEAQ (reference sequence). CDR3 coding DNA: TGTGCCAGCAGCCCGGACAGGGGGAACGAAAAACTGTTTTTT. This codes for CASSPDRGNEKLFF.

V and J are TRBV5-1 and TRBJ2-1; TRBD1 matches at 8 bases. From germline, CDR1 is SGHRS and CDR2 YFSETQ. This CDR3 has 20 amino acids. V dropped 1 base and J dropped 3; count of bases not matched to a gene: 18. CDR3: CASSLPLQRQGNTFYNEQFF. CDR3 DNA sequence: TGCGCCAGCAGCTTGCCGCTACAACGACAGGGGAATACTTTCTACAATGAGCAGTTCTTC.

This clonotype was picked up a small number of times. As DNA, the CDR3 is TGTGCCAGCAGCTTGGACCACGTGTTCTGGGACAGGGGAAAGGACACCGGGGAGCTGTTTTTT. It specifies CASSLDHVFWDRGKDTGELFF. The chain links TRBV7-8 to TRBJ2-2; 10 nucleotides agree with TRBD1. Germline V lookup: CDR1 SGHVS, CDR2 FQNEAQ. With 3 bases clipped from V and 3 bases from J, the junction kept 19 bases outside the gene matches. The CDR3 consists of 21 residues.

The genes are TRBV27 and TRBJ1-4, with D perhaps matching TRBD1 (5 bases). The CDR3 totals 13 residues. The ends were cut back, 6 bases at V and 8 bases at J, with 13 bases in the middle. From germline, CDR1 is MNHEY and CDR2 SMNVEV (reference sequence). This CDR3 is CASSRGGLEKLFF. CDR3 sequence (DNA): TGTGCCAGCAGCCGGGGGGGACTGGAAAAACTGTTTTTT.

This chain connects TRBV19 to TRBJ1-1, with D possibly being TRBD1 (6 bases). There are 13 residues in the CDR3. The V end lost 3 bases, the J end lost 1 base, and 6 bases lay between the germline ends. CDR1 is LNHDA and CDR2 is SQIVND in the germline V gene (reference sequence). The DNA of the CDR3 is TGTGCCAGTAGTATGACAGGGAACACTGAAGCTTTCTTT. Protein sequence: CASSMTGNTEAFF. Full variable domain (outside the CDR3, taken from reference TRBV19 and TRBJ1-1): DGGITQSPKYLFRKEGQNVTLSCEQNLNHDAMYWYRQDPGQGLRLIYYSQIVNDFQKGDIAEGYSVSREKKESFPLTVTSAQKNPTAFYLCASSMTGNTEAFFGQGTRLTVV.

This clonotype was counted at least ten times. V gene TRBV7-2 combines with J gene TRBJ2-1; D perhaps matches TRBD2 (5 bases). The CDR3 is made up of 15 amino acids. Germline-derived CDR1 and CDR2 are SGHTA and FQGNSA. V was cut by 0 bases and J by 2 bases, with 8 bases left in between. This CDR3 is CASSLALAPYNEQFF. DNA of the CDR3: TGTGCCAGCAGCTTAGCGCTAGCCCCCTACAATGAGCAGTTCTTC.